Listed below are T cell receptor beta chains from one sample, sequenced in a study of shared T cell receptors in the human thymus. Data came from immunoSEQ multiplex PCR; TCRdb stores just in-frame clones and leaves some out. Here the sample spans 650,000 to 950,000 clones, roughly 85% being singletons. The sample also formed part of further work on human thymus T cells.

Sample: thymocytes. The origin of the receptors is a girl younger than two with a congenital heart defect. The CDR3 runs from the conserved cysteine through the conserved F or W. D genes are given only for firm matches. Clone size appears in some rows only: once, few, many, or a class for an expanded clone.

v_gene: TRBV11-2
d_gene: .
j_gene: TRBJ2-6
abundance: .
CDR3aa: CASSLAVWANVLTF
CDR3nt: TGTGCCAGCAGCTTAGCAGTATGGGCCAACGTCCTGACTTTC

v_gene: TRBV5-1
d_gene: .
j_gene: TRBJ2-5
abundance: .
CDR3aa: CASVSKKTQYF
CDR3nt: TGCGCCAGCGTATCTAAGAAAACCCAGTACTTC

v_gene: TRBV28
d_gene: TRBD1
j_gene: TRBJ1-1
abundance: .
CDR3aa: CASSQNRGEAFF
CDR3nt: TGTGCCAGCAGTCAAAACAGGGGAGAGGCTTTCTTT

v_gene: TRBV25-1
d_gene: .
j_gene: TRBJ1-2
abundance: .
CDR3aa: CASSARERGYTF
CDR3nt: TGTGCCAGCAGTGCACGAGAACGTGGCTACACCTTC

v_gene: TRBV5-1
d_gene: .
j_gene: TRBJ2-5
abundance: .
CDR3aa: CASSSHGLQETQYF
CDR3nt: TGCGCCAGCAGCTCACACGGGTTACAAGAGACCCAGTACTTC

v_gene: TRBV5-6
d_gene: .
j_gene: TRBJ2-1
abundance: .
CDR3aa: CASSPDTPGIIYNEQFF
CDR3nt: TGTGCCAGCAGCCCCGATACTCCGGGGATAATATACAATGAGCAGTTCTTC

v_gene: TRBV2
d_gene: .
j_gene: TRBJ1-1
abundance: .
CDR3aa: CAGLRQHGGYEAFF
CDR3nt: TGTGCCGGGTTAAGACAGCACGGAGGGTATGAAGCTTTCTTT

v_gene: TRBV6-6
d_gene: .
j_gene: TRBJ1-1
abundance: .
CDR3aa: CASSPVTDRTEAFF
CDR3nt: TGTGCCAGCAGCCCCGTGACTGATAGAACTGAAGCTTTCTTT

v_gene: TRBV5-6
d_gene: .
j_gene: TRBJ2-7
abundance: .
CDR3aa: CASSGGTLSEGGKYEQYF
CDR3nt: TGTGCCAGCAGCGGCGGGACGCTCTCTGAAGGAGGGAAATACGAGCAGTACTTC

v_gene: TRBV27
d_gene: .
j_gene: TRBJ1-2
abundance: .
CDR3aa: CATRGGEFAGYTF
CDR3nt: TGTGCCACCAGGGGCGGGGAGTTCGCTGGCTACACCTTC

v_gene: TRBV2
d_gene: .
j_gene: TRBJ2-6
abundance: once
CDR3aa: CATGEQKEMWAGANVLTF
CDR3nt: TGTGCCACAGGGGAACAAAAAGAGATGTGGGCTGGGGCCAACGTCCTGACTTTC

v_gene: TRBV7-9
d_gene: .
j_gene: TRBJ1-2
abundance: .
CDR3aa: CASSPRDNHNYGYTF
CDR3nt: TGTGCCAGCAGCCCCCGGGACAACCATAACTATGGCTACACCTTC

v_gene: TRBV5-4
d_gene: .
j_gene: TRBJ2-1
abundance: once
CDR3aa: CASSFKPQNEQFF
CDR3nt: TGTGCCAGCAGCTTTAAACCGCAGAATGAGCAGTTCTTC

v_gene: TRBV7-2
d_gene: .
j_gene: TRBJ2-7
abundance: .
CDR3aa: CASSTYPGEQYF
CDR3nt: TGTGCCAGCAGCACATACCCAGGGGAGCAGTACTTC

v_gene: TRBV5-1
d_gene: TRBD1
j_gene: TRBJ1-2
abundance: .
CDR3aa: CASSGGQGLSGYGYTF
CDR3nt: TGCGCCAGCAGCGGCGGACAGGGGTTATCGGGCTATGGCTACACCTTC

v_gene: TRBV28
d_gene: .
j_gene: TRBJ2-7
abundance: .
CDR3aa: CASSFSLGQALYEQYF
CDR3nt: TGTGCCAGCAGTTTCTCACTAGGGCAGGCACTCTACGAGCAGTACTTC

v_gene: TRBV6-5
d_gene: .
j_gene: TRBJ1-2
abundance: .
CDR3aa: CASSHLLKGGGYTF
CDR3nt: TGTGCCAGCAGTCACCTCCTGAAGGGAGGTGGCTACACCTTC

v_gene: TRBV2
d_gene: TRBD2
j_gene: TRBJ2-1
abundance: .
CDR3aa: CASAGVLWDEQFF
CDR3nt: TGTGCCAGCGCGGGGGTCCTGTGGGATGAGCAGTTCTTC

v_gene: TRBV15
d_gene: .
j_gene: TRBJ1-5
abundance: .
CDR3aa: CATSTLGRFDGGPQHF
CDR3nt: TGTGCCACCAGCACCTTAGGACGGTTTGACGGAGGGCCCCAGCATTTT

v_gene: TRBV2
d_gene: .
j_gene: TRBJ2-4
abundance: few
CDR3aa: CASSAGIQYF
CDR3nt: TGTGCCAGCAGTGCCGGGATTCAGTACTTC

v_gene: TRBV21-1
d_gene: .
j_gene: TRBJ1-4
abundance: .
CDR3aa: CASNPGQGFWDEKLFF
CDR3nt: TGTGCCAGCAACCCGGGACAGGGGTTCTGGGATGAAAAACTGTTTTTT

v_gene: TRBV6-1
d_gene: TRBD1
j_gene: TRBJ2-5
abundance: once
CDR3aa: CASSEAVDRPQETQYF
CDR3nt: TGTGCCAGCAGTGAAGCCGTGGACAGGCCCCAAGAGACCCAGTACTTC

v_gene: TRBV21-1
d_gene: .
j_gene: TRBJ1-5
abundance: .
CDR3aa: CASTSSQGGDQPQHF
CDR3nt: TGTGCCAGCACCTCAAGTCAAGGGGGCGATCAGCCCCAGCATTTT

v_gene: TRBV5-4
d_gene: TRBD2
j_gene: TRBJ2-1
abundance: .
CDR3aa: CASSLEAGGHNEQFF
CDR3nt: TGTGCCAGCAGCTTGGAGGCGGGGGGGCACAATGAGCAGTTCTTC

v_gene: TRBV6-5
d_gene: .
j_gene: TRBJ2-7
abundance: .
CDR3aa: CASSDKGLIYEQYF
CDR3nt: TGTGCCAGCAGTGACAAGGGACTTATCTACGAGCAGTACTTC

v_gene: TRBV18
d_gene: TRBD2
j_gene: TRBJ2-1
abundance: .
CDR3aa: CASSASGGADNEQFF
CDR3nt: TGTGCCAGCTCAGCTAGCGGGGGGGCAGACAATGAGCAGTTCTTC